The clone carrying this TCR beta chain occurred many times. The data are from a study of T cells in Graves' hyperthyroidism and ophthalmopathy. About the study: Upon initial diagnosis and before any treatment, peripheral blood was collected.

The CDR3 regions of TCR beta were amplified from RNA transcripts. First-round RT-PCR of the TCR CDR3 relied on the HTBI primer set. TCRdb reprocessed the multiplex PCR reads via MiXCR and lists one record per CDR3 protein. Of about 550,000 distinct CDR3 sequences detected, less than 25% appear once; the ten largest clones hold 26%. The germline gives CDR1 SNHLY, CDR2 FYNNEI. With 2 bases removed from V and 3 bases from J, the gap between germline ends came to 10 bases. CDR3 length equals 15 residues. The sequenced material came from blood. The TCR comes from a man between 18 and 29 years old with Graves' hyperthyroidism. The chain couples TRBV2 to TRBJ2-2; unclear D gene. CDR3 bases: TGTGCCAGCAGTGAAAGGGTACTTTACACCGGGGAGCTGTTTTTT. Translated, it gives CASSERVLYTGELFF.